This T cell receptor (beta chain) was identified during a study of T-cell memory formation after mild COVID-19. Across the study: Largely donor-specific TCR clusters were found.

Points from the study as a whole: Some clones that responded turned up in pre-infection memory, which suggests that cross-reactive memory joined in.

Concerning this clonotype: The antigen remains undetermined.

With constant-segment primers, 5'RACE yielded cDNA libraries of TCR alpha and TCR beta that carried sample barcodes and UMIs. MiXCR was run by TCRdb on the 5' RACE reads, yielding one entry per CDR3 protein. The sample carries 400,000 to 500,000 distinct CDR3 sequences, roughly 18% recorded once. The CDR3 sequence is 16 residues long. V gave up 0 bases and J gave up 5 bases; unmatched junction bases: 7. The chain has TRBV12-3 or TRBV12-4 and TRBJ2-5, with 9 nucleotides matching TRBD1. What was sequenced was PBMCs or a T cell subset sorted from them (not recorded which). The clonotype originates from a man younger than 30 who had mild COVID-19 (a few samples of this study predate the infection). Cell type and time point are not known. The CDR3: CASSLATGGLKETQYF. The CDR3 DNA sequence: TGTGCCAGCAGTTTAGCGACAGGGGGTCTCAAGGAGACCCAGTACTTC.